The 32 T cell receptor beta chains in this list originate from one sample, sequenced in a study of cytomegalovirus exposure and HLA in healthy donors. It was with 60 Vbeta and 13 Jbeta primers that the PCR ran. TCRdb's table, derived via immunoSEQ multiplex PCR, lists solely in-frame clones and lacks some. The table lists about 100,000 clones, 75% to 85% of them singletons. Material: PBMCs. Receptor source: a woman aged 50 to 60 in good health and CMV-seropositive.

DNA for the CDR3: TGTGCCAGCTCACCCCCGGCGGGGGGGCCCGTCTATGGCTACACCTTC. As protein: CASSPPAGGPVYGYTF. V gene TRBV18 combines with J gene TRBJ1-2; TRBD1 is a possible D gene (6 bases). V gave up 3 bases and J gave up 4 bases, with 18 bases separating them. The CDR3 covers 16 residues. Germline CDR1 and CDR2: KGHSH and LQKENI.

The V gene is TRBV9, the J gene TRBJ2-7; tentative D call: TRBD1 (7 bases). V shed 4 bases and J shed 3 bases, with 14 bases lying between them. CDR1 and CDR2 (germline): SGDLS, YYNGEE. The CDR3 is 14 amino acids. The CDR3 DNA follows: TGTGCCAGCAGCCCGGCGGGACAGATCTACGAGCAGTACTTC. As protein: CASSPAGQIYEQYF.

The J gene is TRBJ1-6, the V gene TRBV6-5; no firm D call. The V and J ends lost 10 bases and 0 bases respectively, with 13 bases between them. This CDR3 contains 15 residues. Germline-derived CDR1 and CDR2 are MNHEY and SVGAGI. Here the CDR3 reads CATHLVSSYNSPLHF. The CDR3, as DNA: TGTGCCACTCACTTGGTTAGCTCCTATAATTCACCCCTCCACTTT.

The V call is TRBV11-2, the J call TRBJ2-3; tentative D call: TRBD2 (6 bases). Trimming took 5 bases from V and 3 from J, leaving 18 bases between them. The CDR3 has 16 residues. Germline CDR1 reads SGHAT; CDR2 reads FQNNGV. The CDR3: CASSGGTLLGTDTQYF. The CDR3 nucleotides read TGTGCCAGCAGCGGCGGGACCCTTTTGGGGACAGATACGCAGTATTTT.

V usage is TRBV10-1 and J usage is TRBJ1-6; D is unresolved. This CDR3 spans 13 amino acids. Germline assignment: CDR1 WNHNN and CDR2 SYGVQD (reference sequence). Trimming took 7 bases from V and 7 from J, leaving 11 bases between them. The CDR3 here is CASMRTRNSPLHF. The CDR3 DNA is TGCGCCAGCATGAGGACTCGGAATTCACCCCTCCACTTT.

V gene TRBV15 combines with J gene TRBJ2-7; D possibly corresponds to TRBD2 (6 bases). V lost 4 bases to trimming and J lost 7 bases, with 11 bases between them. The germline CDR1 and CDR2 sequences are LNHNV and YYDKDF (reference sequence). CDR3 length equals 12 residues. DNA of the CDR3: TGTGCCACCAGCACCTTGGCGGGGGAGCAGTACTTC. As protein: CATSTLAGEQYF.

This clone was found a few times. J is TRBJ1-1 and V is TRBV4-1, with TRBD1 matching over 11 bases. Germline V lookup: CDR1 MGHRA, CDR2 YSYEKL. The V and J ends lost 1 base and 5 bases, in that order; junction bases with no gene match: 3. The CDR3 totals 15 residues. The CDR3 nucleotides read TGCGCCAGCAGCCAAGGAGGACAGGGGGCTACTGAAGCTTTCTTT. It is translated as CASSQGGQGATEAFF.

This chain joins TRBV5-1 and TRBJ2-1; 7 bases are a match to TRBD1. The CDR3 is 15 amino acids. Germline values: CDR1 SGHRS, CDR2 YFSETQ. The ends lost 1 base at V and 4 bases at J; junction bases unmatched: 5. The CDR3 here is CASSLIRGLYNEQFF. CDR3 in DNA: TGCGCCAGCAGCTTGATTAGGGGGCTATACAATGAGCAGTTCTTC.

This clone showed up just a few times. This chain uses TRBV2 with TRBJ1-1; the D gene is possibly TRBD1 (6 bases). The CDR3 is made up of 14 amino acids. Germline CDR1 and CDR2: SNHLY and FYNNEI. Deletions cut 6 bases from V and 6 bases from J, with 17 bases between. CDR3 sequence reads: CASRAYLGASEAFF. In nucleotides, the CDR3 is TGTGCCAGCAGGGCCTACCTGGGGGCGTCTGAAGCTTTCTTT.

V is TRBV27 and J is TRBJ2-1, with D possibly matching TRBD1 (5 bases). Germline V gives CDR1 MNHEY, CDR2 SMNVEV (reference sequence). V dropped 10 bases and J dropped 6 bases, with 19 bases sitting between them. CDR3 length equals 14 residues. The DNA of the CDR3 is TGTGCCACCTACGGACAAGGCCGGGTCAATGAGCAGTTCTTC. Translating it yields CATYGQGRVNEQFF.

The chain couples TRBV5-1 to TRBJ2-5; maybe TRBD1 (6 bases). This CDR3 contains 15 residues. Trimming took off 0 bases at V and 3 bases at J, with 12 bases between the two ends. Germline loops: CDR1 SGHRS, CDR2 YFSETQ. For the CDR3, the DNA is TGCGCCAGCAGCTTGGCCACAGGGAATAAAGAGACCCAGTACTTC. As protein: CASSLATGNKETQYF.

The chain carries TRBV6-5 and TRBJ2-5, with 13 bases lining up with TRBD2. Germline V gene sequence: CDR1 MNHEY, CDR2 SVGAGI. The V segment lost 5 bases and the J segment 2 bases; nucleotides outside the gene matches: 2. This CDR3 has 15 residues. The CDR3 reads CASSQTSGRQETQYF. The CDR3 nucleotides are TGTGCCAGCAGTCAGACTAGCGGGAGGCAAGAGACCCAGTACTTC.

This chain connects TRBV19 to TRBJ1-1; weak D call: TRBD1 (5 bases). The CDR3 totals 16 residues. V was clipped by 1 base and J by 10 bases, with 22 bases between them. Germline assignment: CDR1 LNHDA and CDR2 SQIVND (reference sequence). CDR3 nucleotides: TGTGCCAGTAGTATAGGTGGAGGGGCTAAGGTCGGAGGAGCTTTCTTT. It encodes CASSIGGGAKVGGAFF.

The chain recombines TRBV18 with TRBJ2-5, with TRBD1 matching over 7 bases. Germline values: CDR1 KGHSH, CDR2 LQKENI. This CDR3 is built from 16 residues. Losses at the gene ends were 0 bases for V and 1 base for J; bases not matched to a gene: 5. CDR3 sequence reads: CASSPPAGDSQETQYF. CDR3 in DNA: TGTGCCAGCTCACCACCGGCTGGGGACAGCCAAGAGACCCAGTACTTC.

The genes are TRBV6-6 and TRBJ2-3, with D perhaps matching TRBD2 (5 bases). The V end lost 7 bases, the J end lost 3 bases, and 11 bases lay between the germline ends. The germline CDR1 and CDR2 sequences are MNHNY and SVGAGI (reference sequence). CDR3 length: 13 residues. The CDR3 nucleotides read TGTGCCAGCACTCGGAGAGGGACAGATACGCAGTATTTT. Translated: CASTRRGTDTQYF.

The rearrangement links TRBV2 to TRBJ2-1, with TRBD2 identical over 10 bases. CDR1 and CDR2 (germline): SNHLY, FYNNEI. J was trimmed by 2 bases and V by 5 bases; bases with no gene match: 9. The CDR3 has 17 amino acids. CDR3 bases: TGTGCCAGCAGTCCCTTACCAACTAGCGGGACCTACAATGAGCAGTTCTTC. Translated: CASSPLPTSGTYNEQFF.

The chain links TRBV11-2 to TRBJ2-7, with TRBD2 identical over 10 bases. V shed 1 base, J shed 4 bases, and the junction held 7 bases outside the gene matches. Germline V lookup: CDR1 SGHAT, CDR2 FQNNGV. The CDR3 runs 16 residues. CDR3 loop: CASSLVAGGFYYEQYF. Written as DNA, the CDR3 is TGTGCCAGCAGCTTAGTAGCGGGAGGCTTTTATTACGAGCAGTACTTC.

The chain uses TRBV7-6 and TRBJ1-4; the match to TRBD1 covers 7 bases. CDR3 length: 14 residues. Germline CDR1 is SGHVS and CDR2 is FNYEAQ. V was clipped by 5 bases and J by 8 bases; unmatched bases: 8. The CDR3 loop is CASSIQGYGEKLFF. The CDR3, as DNA: TGTGCCAGCAGCATACAGGGGTATGGAGAAAAACTGTTTTTT.

A single count supports this clone. The rearrangement joins TRBV6-5 to TRBJ1-1; perhaps TRBD1 as D (6 bases). CDR1 and CDR2 from the germline V gene are MNHEY and SVGAGI. CDR3 size: 14 residues. V gave up 6 bases and J gave up 1 base, with 12 bases separating them. The CDR3 sequence: CASRPGHANTEAFF. DNA for the CDR3: TGTGCCAGCAGACCGGGACACGCGAACACTGAAGCTTTCTTT.

The CDR3 DNA is TGTGCCAGCTCACCACCTAAAGACCCTCCTCCGGACTCTCATCCGAACACTGAAGCTTTCTTT. Translated: CASSPPKDPPPDSHPNTEAFF. This chain uses TRBV18 with TRBJ1-1; the D is unclear. Per germline, CDR1 KGHSH and CDR2 LQKENI. This CDR3 contains 21 residues. With 0 bases removed from V and 1 base from J, the gap between germline ends came to 27 bases.

The gene calls are TRBV6-5 and TRBJ1-2, with D possibly matching TRBD1 (6 bases). This CDR3 comprises 14 residues. V was clipped by 2 bases and J by 6 bases, with 13 bases between them. The germline CDR1 and CDR2 sequences are MNHEY and SVGAGI. CDR3 protein: CASSYRGNRDGYTF. The CDR3 coding sequence is TGTGCCAGCAGTTACCGAGGGAACAGGGATGGCTACACCTTC.

This clone was recorded a few times. The J gene is TRBJ2-2, the V gene TRBV18; 9 positions match TRBD2. This CDR3 has 16 amino acids. Germline V gene sequence: CDR1 KGHSH, CDR2 LQKENI. J lost 3 bases, V lost 3 bases, and 5 bases had no gene match. The DNA for the CDR3 is TGTGCCAGCTCACCGCGGGGGGGCTCGGACACCGGGGAGCTGTTTTTT. Translation: CASSPRGGSDTGELFF.

V usage is TRBV7-2 and J usage is TRBJ2-1; a weak D match, TRBD2 (5 bases). V lost 1 base and J 2 bases, leaving 9 bases between the germline ends. The CDR3 sequence is 15 residues long. The germline CDR1 and CDR2 sequences are SGHTA and FQGNSA. CDR3 in amino acids: CASSLDTGTYNEQFF. CDR3 in DNA: TGTGCCAGCAGCTTAGATACGGGGACCTACAATGAGCAGTTCTTC.

The chain is built from TRBV19 and TRBJ2-7; 9 bases line up with TRBD1. Trimming cost V 2 bases and J 5 bases; bases outside gene matches: 4. Germline CDR1 is LNHDA and CDR2 is SQIVND (reference sequence). CDR3 length equals 14 residues. In DNA form, the CDR3 reads TGTGCCAGTAGTATAACAAGGACAGGGGACGAGCAGTACTTC. This gives the protein CASSITRTGDEQYF. The full variable domain, its missing parts supplied by reference TRBV19 and TRBJ2-7, is DGGITQSPKYLFRKEGQNVTLSCEQNLNHDAMYWYRQDPGQGLRLIYYSQIVNDFQKGDIAEGYSVSREKKESFPLTVTSAQKNPTAFYLCASSITRTGDEQYFGPGTRLTVT.

The sample holds a few counts of this clone. The chain uses TRBV30 and TRBJ2-1; 10 nucleotides agree with TRBD1. The CDR3 loop spans 14 amino acids. Germline V CDR1 and CDR2: GTSNPN, SVGIG (reference sequence). V shed 5 bases, J shed 8 bases, and the junction held 9 bases outside the gene matches. The DNA of the CDR3 is TGTGCCTGGCAAGGGACAGGGGCCGCCTATGAGCAGTTCTTC. It yields the protein CAWQGTGAAYEQFF.

In regard to this clone: The junction and the germline gene differ at one end; a read error may be behind it. The chain links TRBV5-8 to TRBJ2-2; 7 bases fit TRBD1. This CDR3 spans 17 amino acids. Germline CDR1 reads SGHTS; CDR2 reads YDEGEE. The CDR3 DNA reads TGTGCCAGCAGCCGGGACAGTTCCCCCGCGAAGACCGGGGAGCTGTTTTTT. It translates to CASSRDSSPAKTGELFF.

This chain links TRBV2 with TRBJ1-1, with 9 bases fitting TRBD1. Germline-derived CDR1 and CDR2 are SNHLY and FYNNEI. With V trimmed by 6 bases and J by 4 bases, 9 bases remained unmatched. The CDR3 has 15 residues. The CDR3 coding sequence is TGTGCCAGCAGAGCACAGGGGGCAGGTGGCACTGAAGCTTTCTTT. Translating it yields CASRAQGAGGTEAFF.

The V call is TRBV5-1, the J call TRBJ1-2; a possible D gene is TRBD1 (6 bases). CDR3 length equals 18 residues. The germline gives CDR1 SGHRS, CDR2 YFSETQ. V was pared by 1 base and J by 6 bases, with 25 bases between. CDR3 coding DNA: TGCGCCAGCAGCTTGTCCCAGCCAGGTGTCAGGGGAGAGGATGGCTACACCTTC. Protein sequence: CASSLSQPGVRGEDGYTF.

J is TRBJ1-6 and V is TRBV10-3; D not certain. CDR1 and CDR2 from the germline V gene are ENHRY and SYGVKD. The ends were cut back, 11 bases at V and 0 bases at J, with 8 bases in the middle. This CDR3 region has 13 residues. CDR3 loop: CAAQDSYNSPLHF. In DNA form, the CDR3 reads TGTGCCGCCCAGGACTCCTATAATTCACCCCTCCACTTT.

The chain carries TRBV27 and TRBJ2-7; 7 nucleotides agree with TRBD1. J was trimmed by 0 bases and V by 3 bases; bases with no gene match: 8. This CDR3 is built from 16 residues. Germline CDR1 MNHEY, CDR2 SMNVEV (reference sequence). The CDR3 here is CASSFSGTEYSYEQYF. In DNA form, the CDR3 reads TGTGCCAGCAGTTTCTCTGGGACAGAGTACTCCTACGAGCAGTACTTC.

This clone has more than one count but fewer than ten. A read error may produce the germline difference seen at one junction end. The rearrangement links TRBV7-9 to TRBJ2-7; 7 nucleotides line up with TRBD1. The germline V gene has CDR1 SEHNR and CDR2 FQNEAQ (reference sequence). The CDR3 runs 15 residues. For the CDR3, the DNA is TGTTCCAGCAGCGTACCGGGACAGTCGACCTACGAGCAGTACTTC. Translation gives CSSSVPGQSTYEQYF. Drawing the rest from reference TRBV7-9 and TRBJ2-7, the complete variable domain is DTGVSQNPRHKITKRGQNVTFRCDPISEHNRLYWYRQTLGQGPEFLTYFQNEAQLEKSRLLSDRFSAERPKGSFSTLEIQRTEQGDSAMYLCSSSVPGQSTYEQYFGPGTRLTVT.

The chain combines TRBV6-5 with TRBJ1-1; D not resolved. The CDR3 has 14 amino acids. The germline CDR1 and CDR2 sequences are MNHEY and SVGAGI. The V end was cut by 2 bases, the J end by 0 bases, with 7 bases between. In DNA, the CDR3 is TGTGCCAGCAGTTACGCGGTGATGAACACTGAAGCTTTCTTT. Translation: CASSYAVMNTEAFF.